Presented here are 3 T cell receptor beta chains from one specimen sequenced in a study of blood T cell repertoires in COVID-19 (dated by TCRdb to the early 2020s). The library was built by means of the immunoSEQ multiplex PCR assay. What TCRdb holds here is the immuneACCESS table cut down to in-frame rearrangements. Part of the clones is not present; checked against another copy, under half of the missing clones reflect an unresolved V gene, and the others are unexplained. The sample yields tens of thousands of clones; around 81% were counted once. Around 7.5% of the sample goes to the ten largest clones. Sequencing used peripheral blood. These receptors were taken from a man between 70 and 80 years old with active COVID-19.

The genes are TRBV15 and TRBJ1-1, with 9 bases lining up with TRBD1. This CDR3 region has 14 residues. Germline trimming cut 2 bases from V and 9 bases from J; bases unmatched to any gene: 7. CDR1 and CDR2 from the germline V gene are LNHNV and YYDKDF (reference sequence). CDR3 sequence reads: CATSRSGTGYQAFF. CDR3 DNA sequence: TGTGCCACCAGCAGATCCGGGACAGGGTATCAAGCTTTCTTT.

J is TRBJ1-1 and V is TRBV3-1 (or the pseudogene TRBV3-2), with 9 bases that match TRBD1. Germline lookup yields CDR1 LGHDT and CDR2 YNNKEL (reference sequence). The CDR3 totals 14 residues. The V gene end was trimmed by 4 bases and the J gene end by 9 bases; junction bases not matched to a gene: 9. The CDR3 sequence: CASSLGQGQTKAFF. CDR3 in DNA: TGTGCCAGCAGCCTGGGACAGGGACAAACAAAAGCTTTCTTT.

This chain connects TRBV13 to TRBJ1-2, with D possibly being TRBD1 (6 bases). Trimming removed 5 bases from V and 4 bases from J, with 14 bases in between. Germline-derived CDR1 and CDR2 are PRHDT and FYEKMQ (reference sequence). The CDR3 length is 14 residues. Written as DNA, the CDR3 is TGTGCCAGCAGCCCCCAGGGGCCCCTCTATGGCTACACCTTC. It codes for CASSPQGPLYGYTF.